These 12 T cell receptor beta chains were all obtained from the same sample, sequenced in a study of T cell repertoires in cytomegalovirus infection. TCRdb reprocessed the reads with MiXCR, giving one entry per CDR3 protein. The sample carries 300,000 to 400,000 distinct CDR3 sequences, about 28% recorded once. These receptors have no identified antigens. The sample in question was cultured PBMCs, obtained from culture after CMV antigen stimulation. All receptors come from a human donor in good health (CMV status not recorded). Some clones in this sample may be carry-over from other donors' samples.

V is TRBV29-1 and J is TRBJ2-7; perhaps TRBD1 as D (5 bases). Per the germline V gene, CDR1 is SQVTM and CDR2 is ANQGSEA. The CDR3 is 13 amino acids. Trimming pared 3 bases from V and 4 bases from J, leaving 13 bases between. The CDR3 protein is CSVDRGRRYEQYF. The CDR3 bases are TGCAGCGTTGATAGGGGCCGGAGATACGAGCAGTACTTC.

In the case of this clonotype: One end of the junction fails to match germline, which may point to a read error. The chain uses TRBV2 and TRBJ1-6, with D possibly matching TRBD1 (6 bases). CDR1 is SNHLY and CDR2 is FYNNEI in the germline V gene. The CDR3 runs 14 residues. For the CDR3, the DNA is TGTGCCAGCAGAAGGGCAGGGGCAAATTCATCCCTCCACTTT. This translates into CASRRAGANSSLHF.

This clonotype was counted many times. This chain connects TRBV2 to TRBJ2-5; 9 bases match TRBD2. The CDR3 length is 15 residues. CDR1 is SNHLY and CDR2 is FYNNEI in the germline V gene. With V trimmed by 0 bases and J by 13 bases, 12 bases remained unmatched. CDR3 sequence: CASSEARVAGDTRYF. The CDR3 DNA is TGTGCCAGCAGTGAAGCGCGGGTAGCGGGGGACACCAGGTACTTC.

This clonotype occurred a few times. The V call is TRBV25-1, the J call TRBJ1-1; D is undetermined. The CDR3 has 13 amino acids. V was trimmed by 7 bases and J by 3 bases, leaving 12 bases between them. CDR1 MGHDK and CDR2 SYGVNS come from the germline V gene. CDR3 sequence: CASTRGKYTEAFF. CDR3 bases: TGTGCCAGCACTCGAGGGAAATACACTGAAGCTTTCTTT.

The CDR3 DNA follows: TGTGCCAGCAGTCCTGCACGGGGGGCTCAGCCCCAGCATTTT. This codes for CASSPARGAQPQHF. The V gene is TRBV6-5, the J gene TRBJ1-5, with a tentative D call TRBD1 (6 bases). Germline CDR1 reads MNHEY; CDR2 reads SVGAGI. Trimming left V 5 bases short and J 6 bases short, with 14 bases between. The CDR3 is 14 residues long.

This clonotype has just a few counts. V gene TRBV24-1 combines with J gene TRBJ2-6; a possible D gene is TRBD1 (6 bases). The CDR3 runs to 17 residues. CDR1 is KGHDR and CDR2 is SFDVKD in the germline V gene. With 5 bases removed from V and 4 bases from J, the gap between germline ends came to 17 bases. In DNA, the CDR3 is TGTGCCACCAGTGGGACCCTGGGGGCAAGAGGGGCCAACGTCCTGACTTTC. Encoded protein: CATSGTLGARGANVLTF.

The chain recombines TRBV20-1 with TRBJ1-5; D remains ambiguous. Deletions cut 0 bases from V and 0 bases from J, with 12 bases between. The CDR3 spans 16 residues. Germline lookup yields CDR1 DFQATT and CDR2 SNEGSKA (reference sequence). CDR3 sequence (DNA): TGCAGTGCTAGAGATGGAACAGACCTTAGCAATCAGCCCCAGCATTTT. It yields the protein CSARDGTDLSNQPQHF.

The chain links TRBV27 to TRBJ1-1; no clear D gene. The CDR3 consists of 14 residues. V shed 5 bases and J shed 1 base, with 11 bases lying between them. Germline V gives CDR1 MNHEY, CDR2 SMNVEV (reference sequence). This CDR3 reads CASSVRPGNTEAFF. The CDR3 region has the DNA TGTGCCAGCAGTGTTCGGCCCGGGAACACTGAAGCTTTCTTT.

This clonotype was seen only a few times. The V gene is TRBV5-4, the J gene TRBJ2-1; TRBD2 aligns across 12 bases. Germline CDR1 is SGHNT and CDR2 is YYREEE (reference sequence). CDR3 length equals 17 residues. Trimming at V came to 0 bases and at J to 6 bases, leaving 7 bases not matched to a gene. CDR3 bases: TGTGCCAGCAGCTTGGGATTGACTAGCGGGGGAAGCAATGAGCAGTTCTTC. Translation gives CASSLGLTSGGSNEQFF.

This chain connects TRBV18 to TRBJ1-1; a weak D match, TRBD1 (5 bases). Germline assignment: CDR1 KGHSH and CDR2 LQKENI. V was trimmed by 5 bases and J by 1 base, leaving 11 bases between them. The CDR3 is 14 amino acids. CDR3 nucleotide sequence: TGTGCCAGCTCAGACGGGACTACGAACACTGAAGCTTTCTTT. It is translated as CASSDGTTNTEAFF.

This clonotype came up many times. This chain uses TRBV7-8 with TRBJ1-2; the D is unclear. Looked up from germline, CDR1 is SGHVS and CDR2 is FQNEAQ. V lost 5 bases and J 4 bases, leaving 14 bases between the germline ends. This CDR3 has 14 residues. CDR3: CASSPWSGPYGYTF. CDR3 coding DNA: TGTGCCAGCAGCCCCTGGTCCGGGCCCTATGGCTACACCTTC. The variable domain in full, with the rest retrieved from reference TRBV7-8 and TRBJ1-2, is GAGVSQSPRYKVAKRGQDVALRCDPISGHVSLFWYQQALGQGPEFLTYFQNEAQLDKSGLPSDRFFAERPEGSVSTLKIQRTQQEDSAVYLCASSPWSGPYGYTFGSGTRLTVV.

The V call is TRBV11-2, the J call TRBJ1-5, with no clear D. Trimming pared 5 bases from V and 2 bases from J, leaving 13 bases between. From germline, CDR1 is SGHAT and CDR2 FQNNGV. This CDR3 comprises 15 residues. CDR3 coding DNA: TGTGCCAGCAGCCTAGGGAGCGGTGGCAATCAGCCCCAGCATTTT. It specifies CASSLGSGGNQPQHF. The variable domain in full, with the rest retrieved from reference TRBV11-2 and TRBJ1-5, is EAGVAQSPRYKIIEKRQSVAFWCNPISGHATLYWYQQILGQGPKLLIQFQNNGVVDDSQLPKDRFSAERLKGVDSTLKIQPAKLEDSAVYLCASSLGSGGNQPQHFGDGTRLSIL.